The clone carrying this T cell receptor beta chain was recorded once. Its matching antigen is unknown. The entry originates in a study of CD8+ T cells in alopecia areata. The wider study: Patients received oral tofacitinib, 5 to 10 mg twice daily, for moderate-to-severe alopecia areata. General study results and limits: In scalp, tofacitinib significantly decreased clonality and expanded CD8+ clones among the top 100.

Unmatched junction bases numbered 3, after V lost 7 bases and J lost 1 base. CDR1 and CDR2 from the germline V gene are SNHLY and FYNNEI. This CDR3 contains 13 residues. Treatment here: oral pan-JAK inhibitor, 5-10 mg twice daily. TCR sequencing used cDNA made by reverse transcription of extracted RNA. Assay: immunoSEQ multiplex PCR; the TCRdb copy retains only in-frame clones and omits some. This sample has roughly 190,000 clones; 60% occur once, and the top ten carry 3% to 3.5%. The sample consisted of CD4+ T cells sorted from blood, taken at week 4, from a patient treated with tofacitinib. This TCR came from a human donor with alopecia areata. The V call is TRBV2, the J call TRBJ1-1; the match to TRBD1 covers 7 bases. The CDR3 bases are TGTGCCAGCAATAGACAGGGGAACACTGAAGCTTTCTTT. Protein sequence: CASNRQGNTEAFF.